The 27 T cell receptor beta chains below all came from one sample that was sequenced in a study of Ad26.COV2.S vaccination and SARS-CoV-2 variants. Sequenced by immunoSEQ multiplex PCR; TCRdb stores in-frame clones only, minus some. This table holds roughly 240,000 clones, approximately 87% found once. Specified treatment: approximately 18 received Ad26.COV2.S at low or high dose, single or two shots; 5 received placebo; per-sample allocation not given. Material that was analyzed had been drawn on day 63 after the first vaccine or placebo injection. The sequenced sample was peripheral blood, obtained in a trial of Ad26.COV2.S vaccine versus placebo. The origin of the receptors is a person aged 18 to 65 who received the Ad26.COV2.S COVID-19 vaccine or a placebo.

This clone was found once. The chain combines TRBV10-3 with TRBJ1-3, with 11 positions matching TRBD1. The V segment lost 4 bases and the J segment 0 bases; nucleotides outside the gene matches: 2. The CDR3 is 16 amino acids. CDR1 and CDR2 from the germline V gene are ENHRY and SYGVKD. Written as DNA, the CDR3 is TGTGCCATCAGTGGGGGGACAGGGGGCTCTGGAAACACCATATATTTT. Encoded protein: CAISGGTGGSGNTIYF.

The chain joins TRBV6-4 to TRBJ2-2; 10 bases match TRBD2. The germline gives CDR1 MRHNA, CDR2 SNTAGT. After removal of 4 bases from V and 13 bases from J, the junction contained 6 bases not matched to a gene. The CDR3 sequence is 13 residues long. The CDR3 reads CASSASGGAMLFF. In DNA, the CDR3 is TGTGCCAGCAGTGCAAGCGGGGGGGCAATGCTGTTTTTT.

The rearrangement links TRBV28 to TRBJ1-2; D perhaps matches TRBD1 (6 bases). The CDR3 consists of 16 residues. CDR1 is MDHEN, CDR2 SYDVKM, per germline. The V and J ends lost 3 bases and 3 bases respectively, with 17 bases between them. CDR3 coding DNA: TGTGCCAGCAGTTTTGGGGGGGCGGGACAAGACTATGGCTACACCTTC. The encoded protein is CASSFGGAGQDYGYTF.

The rearrangement links TRBV28 to TRBJ1-6, with 8 bases fitting TRBD1. The V gene end was trimmed by 2 bases and the J gene end by 6 bases; junction bases not matched to a gene: 3. There are 15 residues in the CDR3. Germline CDR1 reads MDHEN; CDR2 reads SYDVKM. The CDR3, as DNA: TGTGCCAGCAGTTTACAGGGGGCGATTAATTCACCCCTCCACTTT. This codes for CASSLQGAINSPLHF.

The J gene is TRBJ1-6, the V gene TRBV7-9, with unresolved D. Per germline, CDR1 SEHNR and CDR2 FQNEAQ (reference sequence). The length of the CDR3 is 14 residues. With 1 base removed from V and 10 bases from J, the gap between germline ends came to 11 bases. The CDR3 DNA reads as TGTGCCAGCAGCTTAGTTTCGATGGCCTCACCCCTCCACTTT. It translates to CASSLVSMASPLHF.

The chain is built from TRBV24-1 and TRBJ1-5; D gene ambiguous. Germline V CDR1 and CDR2: KGHDR, SFDVKD. CDR3 length equals 15 residues. V dropped 3 bases and J dropped 0 bases, with 8 bases sitting between them. The CDR3 nucleotides are TGTGCCACCAGTGATCCAAAGGGTAGCAATCAGCCCCAGCATTTT. Translating it yields CATSDPKGSNQPQHF.

The rearrangement joins TRBV3-1 (or the pseudogene TRBV3-2) to TRBJ2-1, with TRBD2 identical over 11 bases. Germline V gene data show CDR1 as LGHDT and CDR2 as YNNKEL (reference sequence). V trimming: 5 bases; J trimming: 7 bases; junction bases outside the gene matches: 7. The CDR3 extends over 15 amino acids. For the CDR3, the DNA is TGTGCCAGCAGCGCTACTAGCGGGAGAACTAATGAGCAGTTCTTC. It specifies CASSATSGRTNEQFF.

Comment on this clone: The same CDR3 is also encoded by other DNA sequences in this sample. This chain uses TRBV2 with TRBJ1-2; D may be TRBD1 (5 bases). V was trimmed by 1 base and J by 2 bases, leaving 5 bases between them. The germline CDR1 and CDR2 sequences are SNHLY and FYNNEI. CDR3 length equals 13 residues. The CDR3 DNA follows: TGTGCCAGCAGTGAAGGGGGGAACTATGGCTACACCTTC. Protein: CASSEGGNYGYTF.

The chain has TRBV5-1 and TRBJ2-5; TRBD1 is a possible D gene (7 bases). This CDR3 contains 13 residues. Germline V gene sequence: CDR1 SGHRS, CDR2 YFSETQ. With 2 bases removed from V and 4 bases from J, the gap between germline ends came to 9 bases. CDR3 residues: CASSFQGGETQYF. The DNA for the CDR3 is TGCGCCAGCAGCTTCCAGGGGGGAGAGACCCAGTACTTC.

This clone was seen more than once but under ten times. This chain links TRBV7-8 with TRBJ1-6, with D possibly matching TRBD1 (5 bases). V lost 2 bases and J 9 bases, leaving 11 bases between the germline ends. The CDR3 totals 14 residues. From germline, CDR1 is SGHVS and CDR2 FQNEAQ. In nucleotides, the CDR3 is TGTGCCAGCAGCTTAATCCAGGGCGGTTCACCCCTCCACTTT. It codes for CASSLIQGGSPLHF.

V usage is TRBV19 and J usage is TRBJ1-2, with 8 nucleotides matching TRBD1. V gave up 5 bases and J gave up 10 bases; unmatched junction bases: 9. The CDR3 covers 13 residues. CDR1 and CDR2 (germline): LNHDA, SQIVND (reference sequence). This CDR3 reads CASSPGQGWDYTF. The CDR3 nucleotides read TGTGCCAGTAGTCCCGGACAGGGTTGGGACTACACCTTC.

This chain uses TRBV5-5 with TRBJ1-1, with D possibly TRBD1 on 5 matching bases. V dropped 2 bases and J dropped 2 bases, with 7 bases sitting between them. The germline CDR1 and CDR2 sequences are SGHKS and YYEKEE (reference sequence). This CDR3 contains 13 residues. CDR3 in amino acids: CASSLQDNTEAFF. CDR3 nucleotides: TGTGCCAGCAGCTTACAGGACAACACTGAAGCTTTCTTT.

The chain has TRBV5-4 and TRBJ2-7; TRBD2 matches 10 bases. The CDR3 length is 15 residues. CDR1 is SGHNT and CDR2 is YYREEE in the germline V gene (reference sequence). V shed 1 base and J 5 bases; nucleotides not matched to a gene: 6. CDR3 loop: CASSLKLAGADEQYF. The CDR3 DNA reads as TGTGCCAGCAGCTTGAAGCTAGCGGGGGCGGACGAGCAGTACTTC.

The rearrangement links TRBV7-9 to TRBJ2-7; D may correspond to TRBD1 or TRBD2 (7 bases each). The germline V gene has CDR1 SEHNR and CDR2 FQNEAQ (reference sequence). The V gene lost 5 bases and the J gene lost 1 base, with 15 bases spanning the gap. The CDR3 runs 15 residues. CDR3 region: CASSQGGSRSYEQYF. CDR3 in DNA: TGTGCCAGCAGCCAGGGGGGGTCTCGATCCTACGAGCAGTACTTC.

The chain is built from TRBV5-4 and TRBJ2-1; 7 bases are a match to TRBD1. This CDR3 is built from 13 residues. Germline-derived CDR1 and CDR2 are SGHNT and YYREEE (reference sequence). The trim removed 7 bases at V and 2 bases at J, leaving 3 bases unmatched. This CDR3 reads CASQDRAYNEQFF. In DNA form, the CDR3 reads TGTGCCAGCCAAGACAGGGCCTACAATGAGCAGTTCTTC.

This clone was seen only once. J is TRBJ1-5 and V is TRBV30; unclear D gene. Germline CDR1 is GTSNPN and CDR2 is SVGIG (reference sequence). CDR3 length equals 15 residues. Trimming cost V 0 bases and J 0 bases, with 9 bases left between them. CDR3 nucleotide sequence: TGTGCCTGGAGTGTGGGAGGGAATAGCAATCAGCCCCAGCATTTT. Translation gives CAWSVGGNSNQPQHF.

This chain joins TRBV15 and TRBJ2-3; D is ambiguous. The CDR3 covers 12 residues. V was shortened by 3 bases and J by 6 bases, with 7 bases between the two germline ends. Germline-derived CDR1 and CDR2 are LNHNV and YYDKDF (reference sequence). The DNA of the CDR3 is TGTGCCACCAGCAGTGCGAGGGATACGCAGTATTTT. Amino acid sequence: CATSSARDTQYF.

The chain links TRBV25-1 to TRBJ1-1; TRBD1 matches 12 bases. Unmatched junction bases numbered 4, after V lost 1 base and J lost 10 bases. CDR3 size: 14 residues. Germline V gene sequence: CDR1 MGHDK, CDR2 SYGVNS. This CDR3 is CASSESGQGARAFF. The DNA of the CDR3 is TGTGCCAGCAGTGAATCGGGACAGGGGGCGCGAGCTTTCTTT. Full variable domain (remainder filled in from reference TRBV25-1 and TRBJ1-1): EADIYQTPRYLVIGTGKKITLECSQTMGHDKMYWYQQDPGMELHLIHYSYGVNSTEKGDLSSESTVSRIRTEHFPLTLESARPSHTSQYLCASSESGQGARAFFGQGTRLTVV.

The J gene is TRBJ1-2, the V gene TRBV27, with 8 bases identical to TRBD1. The CDR3 is 15 amino acids. Germline lookup yields CDR1 MNHEY and CDR2 SMNVEV (reference sequence). The J segment lost 8 bases and the V segment lost 3 bases, leaving 11 bases of the junction unmatched. The CDR3 reads CASSFSRTGSRGYTF. In nucleotides, the CDR3 is TGTGCCAGCAGTTTTTCAAGGACAGGGAGTCGGGGCTACACCTTC.

This clone appeared a single time. The chain links TRBV4-1 to TRBJ1-5, with a tentative D call TRBD1 (5 bases). This CDR3 spans 16 amino acids. The V end was cut by 1 base, the J end by 3 bases, with 13 bases between. CDR1 and CDR2 from the germline V gene are MGHRA and YSYEKL. This CDR3 reads CASSQGGAGLNQPQHF. CDR3 bases: TGCGCCAGCAGCCAAGGAGGGGCAGGACTCAATCAGCCCCAGCATTTT.

J is TRBJ2-4 and V is TRBV12-3 or TRBV12-4; TRBD2 is a possible D gene (6 bases). The CDR3 totals 13 residues. Trimming left V 5 bases short and J 7 bases short, with 12 bases between. The CDR3 sequence: CASSPGGVNIQYF. The CDR3 bases are TGTGCCAGCAGTCCGGGCGGGGTGAACATTCAGTACTTC.

This CDR3 is CASSSTGGDMNTEAFF. Written as DNA, the CDR3 is TGTGCCAGCTCATCGACAGGGGGGGACATGAACACTGAAGCTTTCTTT. This chain connects TRBV18 to TRBJ1-1; 9 bases fit TRBD1. Germline-derived CDR1 and CDR2 are KGHSH and LQKENI. V was pared by 5 bases and J by 0 bases, with 7 bases of the junction left unmatched. The CDR3 spans 16 residues.

J is TRBJ2-3 and V is TRBV11-2; 9 nucleotides line up with TRBD2. The CDR3 totals 15 residues. The V gene's germline CDR1 is SGHAT and CDR2 FQNNGV. V shed 1 base and J 2 bases; nucleotides not matched to a gene: 1. The CDR3 DNA is TGTGCCAGCAGCTTAGGACTAGCGGACACAGATACGCAGTATTTT. Translated, it gives CASSLGLADTDTQYF.

J is TRBJ1-1 and V is TRBV18; D unclear. V was cut by 6 bases and J by 11 bases, with 13 bases left in between. Germline CDR1 and CDR2: KGHSH and LQKENI. CDR3 length: 11 residues. The CDR3, as DNA: TGTGCCAGCTCCCCTCAGGTAGGGGCTTTCTTT. Encoded protein: CASSPQVGAFF.

The V and J genes are TRBV5-4 and TRBJ1-1; D gene uncertain. The ends were cut back, 4 bases at V and 5 bases at J, with 12 bases in the middle. This CDR3 has 13 residues. Per the germline V gene, CDR1 is SGHNT and CDR2 is YYREEE (reference sequence). CDR3 DNA sequence: TGTGCCAGCAGCCAGGACGCGACGACTGAAGCTTTCTTT. The encoded protein is CASSQDATTEAFF.

The chain carries TRBV19 and TRBJ2-7, with 8 bases matching TRBD2. CDR1 is LNHDA and CDR2 is SQIVND in the germline V gene (reference sequence). The V and J ends lost 6 bases and 0 bases, in that order; junction bases with no gene match: 16. The CDR3 runs 18 residues. CDR3 protein: CASSQQPGGATLSYEQYF. In nucleotides, the CDR3 is TGTGCCAGTAGCCAACAGCCCGGGGGGGCGACTCTCTCCTACGAGCAGTACTTC.

This sequence joins TRBV24-1 and TRBJ2-1, with D perhaps TRBD1 (5 bases). Germline CDR1 is KGHDR and CDR2 is SFDVKD. The V end was cut by 2 bases, the J end by 6 bases, with 16 bases between. The CDR3 spans 16 residues. The CDR3 sequence: CATSDSWTHQGNEQFF. The DNA of the CDR3 is TGTGCCACCAGTGATTCTTGGACCCACCAGGGCAATGAGCAGTTCTTC.